The 27 T cell receptor beta chains given below trace back to one sample, sequenced in a study of CD8 T cells in Susac syndrome. Reverse transcription of roughly 0.5 to 1 ug RNA was carried out with random hexamers. Each CDR3 protein gets one entry after TCRdb re-called the immunoSEQ multiplex PCR reads with MiXCR. This table holds roughly 200,000 distinct CDR3 sequences, 93% found once. Specimen: CD4+ T cells from PBMCs. The receptor set was obtained from a human donor in good health.

V usage is TRBV5-1 and J usage is TRBJ2-3; TRBD2 aligns across 11 bases. The germline gives CDR1 SGHRS, CDR2 YFSETQ. The CDR3 has 16 amino acids. V was pared by 3 bases and J by 8 bases, with 11 bases of the junction left unmatched. Here the CDR3 reads CASSSLLAGESGTQYF. The CDR3 DNA reads TGCGCCAGCAGCTCATTACTAGCGGGGGAATCGGGTACGCAGTATTTT.

The V call is TRBV7-2, the J call TRBJ2-1; D is perhaps TRBD2 (5 bases). The CDR3 is 15 residues long. The germline CDR1 and CDR2 sequences are SGHTA and FQGNSA. Trimming removed 5 bases at V and 9 bases at J, with 20 bases between. The CDR3 nucleotides read TGTGCCAGCAGCCCTCTTGTTTTGGGAGTACCTGAGCAGTTCTTC. It yields the protein CASSPLVLGVPEQFF.

V is TRBV3-1 and J is TRBJ2-1; TRBD1 is a possible D gene (5 bases). Per germline, CDR1 LGHDT and CDR2 YNNKEL (reference sequence). V gave up 0 bases and J gave up 8 bases, with 20 bases separating them. The CDR3 is 17 residues long. CDR3 amino acids: CASSQELGAMLHDEQFF. CDR3 DNA sequence: TGTGCCAGCAGCCAAGAATTAGGGGCCATGCTTCACGATGAGCAGTTCTTC.

The CDR3 DNA is TGTGCCAGCAGCACCGTTGTCGATCAGGGGGTGCAGTACTTC. This translates into CASSTVVDQGVQYF. The chain has TRBV7-6 and TRBJ2-7, with 7 positions matching TRBD1. The CDR3 contains 14 residues. Trimming at V came to 5 bases and at J to 9 bases, leaving 13 bases not matched to a gene. The germline V gene encodes CDR1 SGHVS and CDR2 FNYEAQ.

The chain employs TRBV3-1 and TRBJ2-7, with 11 bases fitting TRBD1. The V gene's germline CDR1 is LGHDT and CDR2 YNNKEL (reference sequence). The CDR3 extends over 17 amino acids. J was trimmed by 2 bases and V by 1 base; bases with no gene match: 7. The DNA of the CDR3 is TGTGCCAGCAGCCAAGGTTCCGGGACAGGGGGTACCTACGAGCAGTACGTC. As protein: CASSQGSGTGGTYEQYV.

The chain recombines TRBV3-1 with TRBJ1-1; perhaps TRBD1 as D (5 bases). In germline, CDR1 is LGHDT, CDR2 YNNKEL (reference sequence). V lost 4 bases, J lost 0 bases, and 9 bases lay in between. The CDR3 contains 14 residues. CDR3 sequence (DNA): TGTGCCAGCAGCCTACAGACAGTGAACACTGAAGCTTTCTTT. This translates into CASSLQTVNTEAFF.

J is TRBJ1-5 and V is TRBV5-1; D not resolved. This CDR3 contains 14 residues. V lost 1 base and J lost 1, with 6 bases in between. Germline loops: CDR1 SGHRS, CDR2 YFSETQ. Here the CDR3 reads CASSLYGSNQPQHF. CDR3 DNA: TGCGCCAGCAGCTTGTATGGCAGCAATCAGCCCCAGCATTTT.

The chain uses TRBV7-2 and TRBJ1-2, with D tentatively TRBD1 (5 bases). Germline lookup yields CDR1 SGHTA and CDR2 FQGNSA. Trimming stripped 2 bases from V and 7 bases from J, with 11 bases between. The CDR3 spans 13 residues. The CDR3: CASSLRQNGGYTF. The CDR3 nucleotides read TGTGCCAGCAGCTTACGACAGAATGGTGGCTACACCTTC.

The chain employs TRBV9 and TRBJ2-5, with TRBD1 matching 11 bases. V shed 4 bases and J 5 bases; nucleotides not matched to a gene: 10. The CDR3 sequence is 16 residues long. CDR1 SGDLS and CDR2 YYNGEE come from the germline V gene. This CDR3 is CASSKSWTGGFETQYF. CDR3 nucleotides: TGTGCCAGCAGCAAATCGTGGACAGGGGGCTTCGAGACCCAGTACTTC.

The chain has TRBV30 and TRBJ1-1, with TRBD1 as a possible D gene (5 bases). V was shortened by 8 bases and J by 0 bases, with 13 bases between the two germline ends. Germline V gives CDR1 GTSNPN, CDR2 SVGIG (reference sequence). This CDR3 comprises 13 residues. The CDR3 nucleotides are TGTGCCAGAAAGGGGCGGATGAACACTGAAGCTTTCTTT. Its protein is CARKGRMNTEAFF.

J is TRBJ1-2 and V is TRBV23-1; D not resolved. TRBV23-1 is recorded as an ORF, its role being uncertain. The CDR3 sequence is 14 residues long. The V end was cut by 0 bases, the J end by 1 base, with 6 bases between. CDR3 bases: TGCGCCAGCAGTCAATCAGATTATAACTATGGCTACACCTTC. This encodes CASSQSDYNYGYTF.

The gene calls are TRBV9 and TRBJ2-1, with 12 bases identical to TRBD1. This CDR3 is built from 13 residues. The V and J ends lost 5 bases and 8 bases, in that order; junction bases with no gene match: 2. Per the germline V gene, CDR1 is SGDLS and CDR2 is YYNGEE. The CDR3 sequence: CASRGTGGYEQFF. CDR3 nucleotide sequence: TGTGCCAGCAGGGGGACAGGGGGCTATGAGCAGTTCTTC.

This clonotype showed up just once. The chain recombines TRBV13 with TRBJ2-5; a possible D gene is TRBD2 (5 bases). Germline V CDR1 and CDR2: PRHDT, FYEKMQ (reference sequence). The CDR3 is 14 amino acids. Trimming left V 3 bases short and J 2 bases short, with 10 bases between. This CDR3 is CASSLAGLQETQYF. The DNA of the CDR3 is TGTGCCAGCAGCTTGGCCGGACTGCAAGAGACCCAGTACTTC.

This chain connects TRBV29-1 to TRBJ1-4, with D unclear. Trimming took 6 bases from V and 5 from J, leaving 13 bases between them. The CDR3 extends over 13 amino acids. The germline V gene encodes CDR1 SQVTM and CDR2 ANQGSEA. CDR3 residues: CSVPGSGNEKLFF. CDR3 DNA sequence: TGCAGCGTCCCGGGGAGCGGGAATGAAAAACTGTTTTTT.

CDR3 coding DNA: TGTGCCAGTACCCGACCCGGCAGCTATGGCTACACCTTC. This codes for CASTRPGSYGYTF. V and J are TRBV19 and TRBJ1-2, with D hard to call. The CDR3 is 13 residues long. Trimming took 7 bases from V and 4 from J, leaving 13 bases between them. Per germline, CDR1 LNHDA and CDR2 SQIVND (reference sequence).

There are a few counts of this clonotype. The V gene is TRBV29-1, the J gene TRBJ1-5, with D maybe TRBD1 (5 bases). V dropped 5 bases and J dropped 6 bases, with 14 bases sitting between them. Germline V gene sequence: CDR1 SQVTM, CDR2 ANQGSEA. The CDR3 length is 13 residues. The CDR3: CSVRRGAGQPQHF. As DNA, the CDR3 is TGCAGCGTTCGAAGGGGCGCGGGTCAGCCCCAGCATTTT.

This clonotype appeared a single time. Germline is not matched at one junction end, which may reflect a read error. The rearrangement uses TRBV19 and TRBJ1-5; the D gene is possibly TRBD1 (5 bases). Germline-derived CDR1 and CDR2 are LNHDA and SQIVND (reference sequence). The CDR3 runs 16 residues. The CDR3: CASSSSRQISNQPQLF. CDR3 bases: TGTGCCAGTAGTTCCTCACGACAGATTAGCAATCAGCCCCAGCTTTTT.

This chain uses TRBV5-6 with TRBJ1-2; 12 nucleotides line up with TRBD1. The V gene end was trimmed by 4 bases and the J gene end by 8 bases; junction bases not matched to a gene: 6. The CDR3 totals 14 residues. The germline V gene encodes CDR1 SGHDT and CDR2 YYEEEE. The CDR3 DNA reads TGTGCCAGCAGCAGCCCCGGGACAGGGGGCGGCTACACCTTC. Translation gives CASSSPGTGGGYTF.

The J gene is TRBJ1-1, the V gene TRBV7-2; D is uncertain. The CDR3 covers 17 residues. Germline V gene lookup returns CDR1 SGHTA and CDR2 FQGNSA. V lost 1 base, J lost 0 bases, and 15 bases lay in between. The CDR3 region has the DNA TGTGCCAGCAGCTTAGTTACCTTCGGCTTCATGAACACTGAAGCTTTCTTT. Residues: CASSLVTFGFMNTEAFF.

The gene calls are TRBV3-1 and TRBJ1-1; a possible D gene is TRBD1 (5 bases). Germline loops: CDR1 LGHDT, CDR2 YNNKEL (reference sequence). CDR3 length: 14 amino acids. Trimming left V 2 bases short and J 1 base short, with 8 bases between. The CDR3: CASSQRGANTEAFF. CDR3 nucleotides: TGTGCCAGCAGCCAAAGAGGGGCGAACACTGAAGCTTTCTTT.

The chain recombines TRBV6-6 with TRBJ2-3; the match to TRBD1 covers 8 bases. The CDR3 has 14 residues. Germline V gene lookup returns CDR1 MNHNY and CDR2 SVGAGI (reference sequence). Trimming at V came to 6 bases and at J to 4 bases, leaving 6 bases not matched to a gene. The CDR3: CASSLTGVPDTQYF. CDR3 nucleotide sequence: TGTGCCAGCAGCCTGACAGGGGTCCCAGATACGCAGTATTTT.

This chain links TRBV3-1 with TRBJ1-1; 9 positions match TRBD1. CDR1 and CDR2 (germline): LGHDT, YNNKEL (reference sequence). The CDR3 length is 16 residues. The V gene end was trimmed by 6 bases and the J gene end by 1 base; junction bases not matched to a gene: 9. CDR3 sequence reads: CASRPDRGSTNTEAFF. The CDR3 coding sequence is TGTGCCAGCAGGCCCGACAGGGGGAGCACGAACACTGAAGCTTTCTTT.

V gene TRBV11-2 combines with J gene TRBJ2-5; the D is unclear. The V end lost 5 bases, the J end lost 4 bases, and 23 bases lay between the germline ends. CDR1 is SGHAT, CDR2 FQNNGV, per germline. This CDR3 spans 17 amino acids. The CDR3 spells CASSEPAAWGLGETQYF. The DNA of the CDR3 is TGTGCCAGCAGCGAACCGGCGGCTTGGGGTTTGGGAGAGACCCAGTACTTC.

The count of this clonotype is one. The CDR3 is CASKGGQGGNQPQHF. The DNA for the CDR3 is TGTGCCAGTAAGGGGGGACAGGGGGGAAATCAGCCCCAGCATTTT. This chain uses TRBV19 with TRBJ1-5; TRBD1 aligns across 11 bases. Germline V gives CDR1 LNHDA, CDR2 SQIVND (reference sequence). Trimming took 7 bases from V and 4 from J; bases not matched to a gene: 6. This CDR3 is built from 15 residues.

This clonotype has just one count. The CDR3 region has the DNA TGTGCCACCAGTGAGATGACCGGGACCCTCCAAGAGACCCAGTACTTC. Encoded protein: CATSEMTGTLQETQYF. The chain carries TRBV24-1 and TRBJ2-5; D might be TRBD1 or TRBD2, each matching 5 bases. The CDR3 is 16 residues long. Germline lookup yields CDR1 KGHDR and CDR2 SFDVKD. V was cut by 4 bases and J by 1 base, with 15 bases left in between.

The chain couples TRBV15 to TRBJ2-5; weak D call: TRBD2 (6 bases). Trimming stripped 0 bases from V and 5 bases from J, with 7 bases between. This CDR3 comprises 13 residues. Germline values: CDR1 LNHNV, CDR2 YYDKDF (reference sequence). The CDR3 protein is CATSRDSGETQYF. The CDR3 coding sequence is TGTGCCACCAGCAGAGACAGCGGGGAGACCCAGTACTTC.

The V and J genes are TRBV6-2 or TRBV6-3 and TRBJ2-1, with D uncertain. V shed 5 bases and J shed 3 bases, with 14 bases lying between them. Germline V gene data show CDR1 as MNHEY and CDR2 as SVGEGT. This CDR3 region has 15 residues. The CDR3 is CASSPTYSIYNEQFF. DNA of the CDR3: TGTGCCAGCAGTCCTACCTACTCGATCTACAATGAGCAGTTCTTC.